This TCR beta chain was identified in a study of blood T cells in healthy people across ages. PCR was performed a second time for 7 to 11 cycles using a sample-barcoded 5' primer and a J-beta primer mix. TCRdb re-called the 5' RACE reads with MiXCR, one entry per CDR3 protein. This sample has fewer than 2 million distinct CDR3 sequences; about 39% occur once, and the top ten carry 23%. This CDR3 region has 13 residues. The V and J ends lost 4 bases and 8 bases respectively, with 14 bases between them. The germline V gene encodes CDR1 MGHRA and CDR2 YSYEKL. The origin of this receptor is a human donor in good health. Sequencing was done on a sample of blood. The gene calls are TRBV4-1 and TRBJ1-2; D remains ambiguous. CDR3 DNA: TGCGCCAGCAGCCCACAGATGTCCGAAGGCTACACCTTC. Translation gives CASSPQMSEGYTF.